These T cell receptor beta chains were read from a single sample in a study of shared clonotypes between healthy human individuals. Here immunoSEQ multiplex PCR was the method, and the copy in TCRdb shows in-frame clones only, minus some. Of fewer than 1.8 million clones listed, approximately 98.5% are singletons. Sequencing was performed on naive CD4+ T cells sorted from blood. The receptors shown here come from a man aged 30 to 45 in good health. Both conserved end residues are part of each CDR3. D genes are given only for firm matches. Clone size is given for some rows only: seen once, a few or many times, or a class if the clone is expanded.

j_call v_call d_call clone_size cdr3_aa cdr3_nt
TRBJ2-5 TRBV5-1 - - CASKSDNQETQYF TGCGCCAGCAAGTCAGACAACCAAGAGACCCAGTACTTC
TRBJ2-5 TRBV9 TRBD1 - CASSAHRAGGAETQYF TGTGCCAGCAGCGCACACCGGGCAGGGGGCGCGGAGACCCAGTACTTC
TRBJ2-1 TRBV6-5 - - CASSFQGDREQFF TGTGCCAGCAGTTTCCAGGGCGATCGGGAGCAGTTCTTC
TRBJ2-3 TRBV6-1 - - CASLGKGSSTDTQYF TGTGCCAGCTTAGGAAAGGGGTCTAGCACAGATACGCAGTATTTT
TRBJ1-5 TRBV19 - - CASSPSKQGNQPQHF TGTGCCAGTAGTCCCTCGAAGCAGGGCAATCAGCCCCAGCATTTT
TRBJ2-7 TRBV6-5 - - CASSQRRENYEQYF TGTGCCAGCAGTCAACGGAGGGAAAACTACGAGCAGTACTTC
TRBJ1-2 TRBV6-5 - - CASSDTGFYGYTF TGTGCCAGCAGCGACACAGGGTTCTATGGCTACACCTTC
TRBJ2-3 TRBV7-2 - - CASSFSRGADTQYF TGTGCCAGCAGCTTTAGCAGGGGGGCAGATACGCAGTATTTT
TRBJ2-2 TRBV9 - - CASSVGGRSGELFF TGTGCCAGCAGCGTTGGCGGACGGAGCGGGGAGCTGTTTTTT
TRBJ2-1 TRBV9 TRBD2 - CASSVRTSGRNEQFF TGTGCCAGCAGCGTAAGGACTAGCGGGAGGAATGAGCAGTTCTTC
TRBJ2-7 TRBV4-1 TRBD2 - CASIPGLAGIRAYEQYF TGCGCCAGTATTCCGGGACTAGCGGGAATTCGTGCGTACGAGCAGTACTTC
TRBJ2-1 TRBV7-9 - - CASSLVTSSYNEQFF TGTGCCAGCAGCTTAGTAACTAGCTCCTACAATGAGCAGTTCTTC
TRBJ1-2 TRBV18 - - CASSPLESNYGYTF TGTGCCAGCTCCCCTCTGGAGAGCAACTATGGCTACACCTTC
TRBJ2-7 TRBV28 - - CASNSLSSYEQYF TGTGCCAGCAATTCTCTTAGCTCCTACGAGCAGTACTTC
TRBJ1-1 TRBV7-9 TRBD1 - CASSAPSRGFGIGSTEAFF TGTGCCAGCAGCGCCCCTTCCAGGGGGTTTGGAATAGGCAGCACTGAAGCTTTCTTT
TRBJ2-5 TRBV5-1 TRBD1 - CASSPTRTGEAFQYF TGCGCCAGCAGCCCGACCCGGACAGGGGAAGCCTTCCAGTACTTC
TRBJ2-3 TRBV12-2 - - CASRLARDREKTDTQYF TGTGCAAGTCGCTTAGCCCGGGACAGGGAGAAAACAGATACGCAGTATTTT
TRBJ2-7 TRBV14 - - CASSQLSRQRDGSYEQYF TGTGCCAGCAGCCAATTGAGCAGACAACGGGACGGATCCTACGAGCAGTACTTC
TRBJ1-4 TRBV28 - - CASREQAFGEKLFF TGTGCCAGCAGAGAACAGGCTTTCGGAGAAAAACTGTTTTTT
TRBJ2-7 TRBV5-1 TRBD1 once CASSLGRAGGEYEQYF TGCGCCAGCAGCTTGGGACGGGCAGGGGGCGAGTACGAGCAGTACTTC
TRBJ2-2 TRBV28 - - CASSTDSGSGGTGELFF TGTGCCAGCTCCACCGATAGTGGGTCGGGTGGCACCGGGGAGCTGTTTTTT
TRBJ2-4 TRBV10-3 - - CAISETSGGGRQYF TGTGCCATCAGTGAGACGTCCGGAGGGGGACGGCAGTACTTC
TRBJ2-1 TRBV6-5 - once CASSNNFRQFF TGTGCCAGCAGCAATAATTTCAGGCAGTTCTTC
TRBJ1-2 TRBV6-5 - - CASSLGRPAPYGYTF TGTGCCAGCAGCTTGGGACGTCCTGCCCCTTATGGCTACACCTTC
TRBJ2-3 TRBV29-1 - once CSVEDRSTDTQYF TGCAGCGTTGAGGACAGAAGCACAGATACGCAGTATTTT
TRBJ2-1 TRBV18 - - CASSLTRNHNEQFF TGTGCCAGCTCACTCACTAGAAACCACAATGAGCAGTTCTTC
TRBJ2-2 TRBV19 - - CASSPRGGDTGELFF TGTGCCAGTAGTCCCAGGGGTGGAGACACCGGGGAGCTGTTTTTT
TRBJ2-6 TRBV5-5 - once CASTQGGANVLTF TGTGCCAGCACTCAGGGTGGGGCCAACGTCCTGACTTTC
TRBJ2-1 TRBV27 TRBD2 - CASSRTTSAYRGEQFF TGTGCCAGCAGCCGTACGACTAGCGCCTATCGGGGGGAGCAGTTCTTC
TRBJ2-2 TRBV2 - - CASMRQLNTGELFF TGTGCCAGCATGAGGCAGCTGAACACCGGGGAGCTGTTTTTT
TRBJ2-2 TRBV27 - - CASSLGTSNTGELFF TGTGCCAGCAGTTTAGGGACATCGAACACCGGGGAGCTGTTTTTT
TRBJ1-5 TRBV7-4 - - CASSLVLNQPQHF TGTGCCAGCAGCTTAGTACTCAATCAGCCCCAGCATTTT
TRBJ1-1 TRBV19 - - CASSMSQNGNTEAFF TGTGCCAGTAGTATGTCACAGAATGGTAACACTGAAGCTTTCTTT
TRBJ2-7 TRBV7-9 - - CASSFGITYEQYF TGTGCCAGCAGCTTCGGGATCACCTACGAGCAGTACTTC
TRBJ2-7 TRBV10-3 TRBD2 - CATVVAGPSYEQYF TGTGCCACCGTCGTAGCGGGACCCTCCTACGAGCAGTACTTC
TRBJ2-7 TRBV15 - - CATSRETIGEQYF TGTGCCACCAGCAGAGAAACTATCGGCGAGCAGTACTTC
TRBJ2-7 TRBV11-2 - - CASSHSSYEQYF TGTGCCAGCAGCCATAGCTCCTACGAGCAGTACTTC
TRBJ2-7 TRBV10-3 - - CAIRWQGPSEQYF TGTGCCATCAGATGGCAGGGTCCTAGTGAGCAGTACTTC
TRBJ1-1 TRBV7-9 - - CASSLVTLKGWAFF TGTGCCAGCAGCTTAGTAACTTTGAAGGGTTGGGCTTTCTTT
TRBJ2-1 TRBV27 TRBD1 - CASSSYRGRGVNEQFF TGTGCCAGCAGTTCCTACAGGGGTAGGGGAGTCAATGAGCAGTTCTTC
TRBJ2-1 TRBV4-1 - - CASSLRGVGQSTYNEQFF TGCGCCAGCAGCCTGAGAGGGGTCGGACAGAGCACCTACAATGAGCAGTTCTTC
TRBJ1-1 TRBV11-2 TRBD1 - CASSLVGQFTEAFF TGTGCCAGCAGCTTAGTGGGACAGTTCACTGAAGCTTTCTTT
TRBJ2-7 TRBV5-1 - - CASSLGGWTASFSYEQYF TGCGCCAGCAGCTTGGGCGGCTGGACGGCTTCGTTTTCTTACGAGCAGTACTTC
TRBJ1-2 TRBV6-5 - - CASSPNYYGYTF TGTGCCAGCAGCCCGAACTATTATGGCTACACCTTC
TRBJ2-7 TRBV18 - - CASSPVPGVPTNYEQYF TGTGCCAGCTCACCAGTACCAGGGGTTCCTACGAACTACGAGCAGTACTTC
TRBJ2-1 TRBV28 TRBD2 - CASSPHHPAGGYNEQFF TGTGCCAGCAGTCCCCACCATCCAGCGGGAGGGTACAATGAGCAGTTCTTC
TRBJ1-4 TRBV9 - - CASSLAPMGEKLFF TGTGCCAGCAGCCTCGCCCCAATGGGTGAAAAACTGTTTTTT
TRBJ1-4 TRBV5-8 - - CASSLADRSNEKLFF TGTGCCAGCAGCTTGGCCGACAGATCCAATGAAAAACTGTTTTTT
TRBJ1-5 TRBV6-1 - - CASIGTNQPQHF TGTGCCAGCATCGGCACCAATCAGCCCCAGCATTTT
TRBJ1-1 TRBV9 - once CASSPSGRVNTEAFF TGTGCCAGCAGCCCATCCGGCAGGGTGAACACTGAAGCTTTCTTT
TRBJ1-1 TRBV5-1 - - CASSLQTGVNTEAFF TGCGCCAGCAGCCTACAGACAGGAGTGAACACTGAAGCTTTCTTT